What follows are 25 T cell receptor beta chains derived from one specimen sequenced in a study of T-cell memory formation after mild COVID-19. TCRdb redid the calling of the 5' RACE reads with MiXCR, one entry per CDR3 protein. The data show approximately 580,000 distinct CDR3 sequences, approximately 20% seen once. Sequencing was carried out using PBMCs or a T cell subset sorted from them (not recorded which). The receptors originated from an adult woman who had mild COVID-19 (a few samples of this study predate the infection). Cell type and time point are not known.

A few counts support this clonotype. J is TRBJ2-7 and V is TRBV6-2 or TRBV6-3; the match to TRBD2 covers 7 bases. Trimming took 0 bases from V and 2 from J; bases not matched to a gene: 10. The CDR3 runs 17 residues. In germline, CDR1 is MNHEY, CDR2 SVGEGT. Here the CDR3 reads CASSYSSGALDTYEQYF. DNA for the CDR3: TGTGCCAGCAGTTACTCGAGCGGGGCGCTAGACACCTACGAGCAGTACTTC.

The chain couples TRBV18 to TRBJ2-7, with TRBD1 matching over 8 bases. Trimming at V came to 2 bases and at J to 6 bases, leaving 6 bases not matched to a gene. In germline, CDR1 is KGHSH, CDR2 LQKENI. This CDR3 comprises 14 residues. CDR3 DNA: TGTGCCAGCTCACCATTTGCAGGGGGCGTCGAGCAGTACTTC. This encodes CASSPFAGGVEQYF.

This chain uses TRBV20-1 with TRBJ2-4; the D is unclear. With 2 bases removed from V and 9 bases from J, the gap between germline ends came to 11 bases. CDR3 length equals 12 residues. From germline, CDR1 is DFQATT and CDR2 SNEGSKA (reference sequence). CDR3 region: CSARLPAGIQYF. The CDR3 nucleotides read TGCAGTGCTAGATTACCCGCTGGCATTCAGTACTTC.

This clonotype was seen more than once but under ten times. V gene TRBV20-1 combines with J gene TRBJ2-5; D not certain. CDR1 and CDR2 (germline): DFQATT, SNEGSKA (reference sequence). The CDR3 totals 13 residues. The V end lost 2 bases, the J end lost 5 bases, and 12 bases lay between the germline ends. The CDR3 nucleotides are TGCAGTGCTAGACGGGCTGCCGGGGAGACCCAGTACTTC. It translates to CSARRAAGETQYF.

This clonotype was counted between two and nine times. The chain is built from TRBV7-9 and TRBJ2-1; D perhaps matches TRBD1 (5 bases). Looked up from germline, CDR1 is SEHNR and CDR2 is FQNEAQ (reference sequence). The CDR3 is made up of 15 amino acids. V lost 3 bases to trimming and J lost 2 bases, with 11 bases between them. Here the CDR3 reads CASSFQGRTYNEQFF. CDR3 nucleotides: TGTGCCAGCAGCTTCCAGGGTCGAACCTACAATGAGCAGTTCTTC.

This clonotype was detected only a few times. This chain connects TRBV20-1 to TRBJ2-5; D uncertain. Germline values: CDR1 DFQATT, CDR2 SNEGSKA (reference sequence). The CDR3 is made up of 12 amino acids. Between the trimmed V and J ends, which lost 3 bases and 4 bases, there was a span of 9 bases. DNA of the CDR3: TGCAGTGCTAGGGGTTATGCAGAGACCCAGTACTTC. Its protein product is CSARGYAETQYF.

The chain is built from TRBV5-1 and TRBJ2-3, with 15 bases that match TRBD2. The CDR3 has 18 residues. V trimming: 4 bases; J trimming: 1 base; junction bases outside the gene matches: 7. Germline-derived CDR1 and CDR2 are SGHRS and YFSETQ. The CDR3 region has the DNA TGCGCCAGCAGCCCCTGGACTAGCGGGGGGGTAGGCACAGATACGCAGTATTTT. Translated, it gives CASSPWTSGGVGTDTQYF.

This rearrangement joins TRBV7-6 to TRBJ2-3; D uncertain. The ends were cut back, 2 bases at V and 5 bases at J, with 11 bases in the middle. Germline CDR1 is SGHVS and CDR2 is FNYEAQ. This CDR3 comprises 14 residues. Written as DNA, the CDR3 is TGTGCCAGCAGCTTAACGGGTTCGAGAGATACGCAGTATTTT. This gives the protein CASSLTGSRDTQYF.

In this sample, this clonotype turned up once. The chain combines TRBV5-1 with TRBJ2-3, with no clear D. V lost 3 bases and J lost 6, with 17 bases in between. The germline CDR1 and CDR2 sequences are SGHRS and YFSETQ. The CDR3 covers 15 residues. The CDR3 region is CASSWGQGPRDTQYF. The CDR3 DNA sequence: TGCGCCAGCAGCTGGGGTCAAGGACCAAGGGATACGCAGTATTTT.

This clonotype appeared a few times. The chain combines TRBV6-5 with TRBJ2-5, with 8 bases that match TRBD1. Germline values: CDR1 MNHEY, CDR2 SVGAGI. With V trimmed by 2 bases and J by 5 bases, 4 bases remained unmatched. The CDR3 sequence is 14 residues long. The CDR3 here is CASSYQRQGETQYF. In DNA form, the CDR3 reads TGTGCCAGCAGTTACCAGCGACAGGGGGAGACCCAGTACTTC.

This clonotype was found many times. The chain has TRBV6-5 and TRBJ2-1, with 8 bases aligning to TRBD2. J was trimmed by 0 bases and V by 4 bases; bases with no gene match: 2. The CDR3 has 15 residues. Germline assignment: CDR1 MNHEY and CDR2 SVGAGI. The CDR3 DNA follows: TGTGCCAGCAGTTTCCTAGCGGGCTCCTACAATGAGCAGTTCTTC. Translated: CASSFLAGSYNEQFF.

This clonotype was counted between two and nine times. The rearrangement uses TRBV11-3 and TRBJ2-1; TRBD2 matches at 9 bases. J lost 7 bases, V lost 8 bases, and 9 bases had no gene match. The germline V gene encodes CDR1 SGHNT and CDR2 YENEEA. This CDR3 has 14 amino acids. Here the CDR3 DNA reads TGTGCCAGCTCCCGGGCGGGGGGGCAGAATGAGCAGTTCTTC. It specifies CASSRAGGQNEQFF.

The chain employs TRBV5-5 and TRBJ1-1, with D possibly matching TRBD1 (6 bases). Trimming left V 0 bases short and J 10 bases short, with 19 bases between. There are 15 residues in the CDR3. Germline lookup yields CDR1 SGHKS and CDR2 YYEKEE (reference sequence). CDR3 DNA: TGTGCCAGCAGCTTGGGGGAGTCAGGGGCCGGAGGAGCTTTCTTT. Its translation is CASSLGESGAGGAFF.

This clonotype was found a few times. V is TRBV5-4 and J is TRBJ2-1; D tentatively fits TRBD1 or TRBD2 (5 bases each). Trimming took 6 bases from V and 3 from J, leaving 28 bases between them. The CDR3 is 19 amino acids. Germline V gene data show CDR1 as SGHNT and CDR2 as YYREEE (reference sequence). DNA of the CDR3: TGTGCCAGCATAGGCCCGGATATGACGGGGCCTTTCTTCTACAATGAGCAGTTCTTC. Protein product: CASIGPDMTGPFFYNEQFF.

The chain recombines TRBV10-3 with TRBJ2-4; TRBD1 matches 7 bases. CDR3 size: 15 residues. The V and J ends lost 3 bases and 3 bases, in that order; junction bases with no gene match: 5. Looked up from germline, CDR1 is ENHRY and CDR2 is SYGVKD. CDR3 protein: CAISESAGGKNIQYF. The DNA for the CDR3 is TGTGCCATCAGTGAATCGGCAGGGGGCAAAAACATTCAGTACTTC.

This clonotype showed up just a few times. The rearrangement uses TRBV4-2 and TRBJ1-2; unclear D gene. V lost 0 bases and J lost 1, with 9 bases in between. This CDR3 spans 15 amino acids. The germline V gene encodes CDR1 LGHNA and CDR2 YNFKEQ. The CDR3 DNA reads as TGTGCCAGCAGCCAAGATGGGCAGGATAACTATGGCTACACCTTC. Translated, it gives CASSQDGQDNYGYTF.

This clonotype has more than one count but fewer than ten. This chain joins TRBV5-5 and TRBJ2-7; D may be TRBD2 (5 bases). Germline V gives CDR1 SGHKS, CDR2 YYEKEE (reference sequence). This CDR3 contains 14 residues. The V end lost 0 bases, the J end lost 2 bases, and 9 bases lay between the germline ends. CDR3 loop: CASSLDGGTYEQYF. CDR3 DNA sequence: TGTGCCAGCAGCTTGGATGGAGGAACCTACGAGCAGTACTTC.

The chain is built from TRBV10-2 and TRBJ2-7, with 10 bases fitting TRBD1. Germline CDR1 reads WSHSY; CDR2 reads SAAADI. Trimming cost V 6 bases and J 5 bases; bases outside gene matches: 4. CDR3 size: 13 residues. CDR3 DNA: TGCGCCAGCAGAGACAGGGGGCGAGACGAGCAGTACTTC. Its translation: CASRDRGRDEQYF.

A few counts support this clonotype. The DNA of the CDR3 is TGCAGCGTTCACCGGGACAGCCCGTACAATGAGCAGTTCTTC. Translating it yields CSVHRDSPYNEQFF. The rearrangement links TRBV29-1 to TRBJ2-1, with TRBD1 matching over 7 bases. This CDR3 has 14 amino acids. Germline-derived CDR1 and CDR2 are SQVTM and ANQGSEA. With V trimmed by 5 bases and J by 4 bases, 8 bases remained unmatched.

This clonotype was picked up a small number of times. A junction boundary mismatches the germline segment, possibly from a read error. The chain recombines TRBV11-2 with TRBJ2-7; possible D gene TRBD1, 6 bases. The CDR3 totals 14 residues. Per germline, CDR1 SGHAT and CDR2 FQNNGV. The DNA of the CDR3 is TGTGCCAGCAGCTTAGATTCAGATTACGGGACACCTTTTTTC. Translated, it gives CASSLDSDYGTPFF. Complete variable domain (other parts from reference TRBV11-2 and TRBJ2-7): EAGVAQSPRYKIIEKRQSVAFWCNPISGHATLYWYQQILGQGPKLLIQFQNNGVVDDSQLPKDRFSAERLKGVDSTLKIQPAKLEDSAVYLCASSLDSDYGTPFFGPGTRLTVT.

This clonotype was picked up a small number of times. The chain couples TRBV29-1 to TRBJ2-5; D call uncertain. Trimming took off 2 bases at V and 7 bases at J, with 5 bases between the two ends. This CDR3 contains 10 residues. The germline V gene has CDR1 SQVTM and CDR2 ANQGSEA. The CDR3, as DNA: TGCAGCGTTGAAAGAGGGACCCAGTACTTC. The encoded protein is CSVERGTQYF. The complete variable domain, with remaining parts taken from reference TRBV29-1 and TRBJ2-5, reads SAVISQKPSRDICQRGTSLTIQCQVDSQVTMMFWYRQQPGQSLTLIATANQGSEATYESGFVIDKFPISRPNLTFSTLTVSNMSPEDSSIYLCSVERGTQYFGPGTRLLVL.

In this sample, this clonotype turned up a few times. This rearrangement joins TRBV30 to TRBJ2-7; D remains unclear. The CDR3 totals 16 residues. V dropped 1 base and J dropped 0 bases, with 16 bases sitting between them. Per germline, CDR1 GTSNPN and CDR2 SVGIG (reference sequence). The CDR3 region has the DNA TGTGCCTGGAGTGGTCAAGGATGGGAATTCTCCTACGAGCAGTACTTC. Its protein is CAWSGQGWEFSYEQYF.

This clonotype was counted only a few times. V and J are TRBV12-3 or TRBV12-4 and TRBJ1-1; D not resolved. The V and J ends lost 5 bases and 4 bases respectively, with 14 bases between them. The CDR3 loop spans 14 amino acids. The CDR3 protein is CASSPPGRTTEAFF. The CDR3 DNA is TGTGCCAGCAGTCCTCCTGGGCGAACCACTGAAGCTTTCTTT.

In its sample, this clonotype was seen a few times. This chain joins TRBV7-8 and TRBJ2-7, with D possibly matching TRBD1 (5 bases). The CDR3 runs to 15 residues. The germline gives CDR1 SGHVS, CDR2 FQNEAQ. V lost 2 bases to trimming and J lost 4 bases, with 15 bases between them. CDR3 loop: CASSLTGAGLYEQYF. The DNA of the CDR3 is TGTGCCAGCAGCTTAACTGGGGCAGGGCTATACGAGCAGTACTTC.

The CDR3 reads CATSEASGSYEQYF. The DNA for the CDR3 is TGTGCCACCAGCGAAGCTAGCGGGAGTTACGAGCAGTACTTC. The rearrangement links TRBV24-1 to TRBJ2-7; 10 nucleotides line up with TRBD2. With 7 bases clipped from V and 4 bases from J, the junction kept 6 bases outside the gene matches. Germline CDR1 KGHDR, CDR2 SFDVKD. The CDR3 length is 14 residues.